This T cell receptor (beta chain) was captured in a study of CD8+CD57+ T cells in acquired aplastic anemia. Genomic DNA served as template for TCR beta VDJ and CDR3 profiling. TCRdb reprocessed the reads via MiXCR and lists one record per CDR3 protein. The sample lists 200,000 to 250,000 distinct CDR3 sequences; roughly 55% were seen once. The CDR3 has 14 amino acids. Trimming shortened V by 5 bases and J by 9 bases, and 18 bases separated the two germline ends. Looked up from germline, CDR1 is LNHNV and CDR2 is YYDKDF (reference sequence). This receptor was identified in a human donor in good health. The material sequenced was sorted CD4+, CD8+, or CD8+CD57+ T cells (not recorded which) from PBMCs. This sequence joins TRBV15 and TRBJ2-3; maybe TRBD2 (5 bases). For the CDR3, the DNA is TGTGCCACCAGCCCCCCCGAAAGCGGCCCGACGCAGTATTTT. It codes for CATSPPESGPTQYF.